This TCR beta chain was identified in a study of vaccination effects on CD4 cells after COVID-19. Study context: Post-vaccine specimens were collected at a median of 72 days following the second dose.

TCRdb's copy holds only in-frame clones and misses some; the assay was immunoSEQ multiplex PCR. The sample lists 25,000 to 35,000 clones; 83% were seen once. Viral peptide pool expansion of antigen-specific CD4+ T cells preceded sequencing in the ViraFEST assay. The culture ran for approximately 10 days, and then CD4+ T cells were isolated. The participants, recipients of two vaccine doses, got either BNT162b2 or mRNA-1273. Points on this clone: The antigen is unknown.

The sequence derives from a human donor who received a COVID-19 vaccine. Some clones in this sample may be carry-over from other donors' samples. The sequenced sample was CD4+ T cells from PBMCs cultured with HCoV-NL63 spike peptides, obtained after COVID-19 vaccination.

In DNA form, the CDR3 reads TGTGCCAGCAGCTTAGCCGGGACTAGCGGGATAGGAGCCCAGTACTTC. Translation gives CASSLAGTSGIGAQYF. The chain couples TRBV11-2 to TRBJ2-5, with 13 bases aligning to TRBD2. The CDR3 covers 16 residues. Germline values: CDR1 SGHAT, CDR2 FQNNGV. V shed 1 base, J shed 9 bases, and the junction held 8 bases outside the gene matches.